The following is a T cell receptor beta chain sequence with its context. This specimen belongs to a study of blood T cell repertoires in COVID-19. Method: immunoSEQ multiplex PCR; TCRdb's copy keeps in-frame clones and lacks some. Here the sample spans hundreds of thousands of clones, around 80% being singletons. The V and J ends lost 4 bases and 5 bases, in that order; junction bases with no gene match: 6. Germline lookup yields CDR1 MNHEY and CDR2 SVGAGI. This CDR3 has 15 amino acids. The specimen sequenced was peripheral blood. The rearrangement links TRBV6-5 to TRBJ2-1; 9 bases map to TRBD2. This clonotype was sampled from a middle-aged woman with active or convalescent COVID-19. The CDR3 DNA reads as TGTGCCAGCAGTTCCGCCGGGACTAGCAACAATGAGCAGTTCTTC. It is translated as CASSSAGTSNNEQFF.